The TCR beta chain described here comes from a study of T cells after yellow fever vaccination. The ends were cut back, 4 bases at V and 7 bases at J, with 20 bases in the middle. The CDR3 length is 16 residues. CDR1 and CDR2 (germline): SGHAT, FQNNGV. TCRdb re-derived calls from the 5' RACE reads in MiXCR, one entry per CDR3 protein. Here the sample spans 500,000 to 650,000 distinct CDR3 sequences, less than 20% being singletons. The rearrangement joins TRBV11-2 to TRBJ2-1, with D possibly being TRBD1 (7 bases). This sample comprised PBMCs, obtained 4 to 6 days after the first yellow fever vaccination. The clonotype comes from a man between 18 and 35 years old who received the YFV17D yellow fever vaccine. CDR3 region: CASSSGGQPSGNEQFF. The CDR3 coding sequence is TGTGCCAGCAGCTCCGGGGGACAGCCGTCCGGTAATGAGCAGTTCTTC. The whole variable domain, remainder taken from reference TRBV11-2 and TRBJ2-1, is EAGVAQSPRYKIIEKRQSVAFWCNPISGHATLYWYQQILGQGPKLLIQFQNNGVVDDSQLPKDRFSAERLKGVDSTLKIQPAKLEDSAVYLCASSSGGQPSGNEQFFGPGTRLTVL.